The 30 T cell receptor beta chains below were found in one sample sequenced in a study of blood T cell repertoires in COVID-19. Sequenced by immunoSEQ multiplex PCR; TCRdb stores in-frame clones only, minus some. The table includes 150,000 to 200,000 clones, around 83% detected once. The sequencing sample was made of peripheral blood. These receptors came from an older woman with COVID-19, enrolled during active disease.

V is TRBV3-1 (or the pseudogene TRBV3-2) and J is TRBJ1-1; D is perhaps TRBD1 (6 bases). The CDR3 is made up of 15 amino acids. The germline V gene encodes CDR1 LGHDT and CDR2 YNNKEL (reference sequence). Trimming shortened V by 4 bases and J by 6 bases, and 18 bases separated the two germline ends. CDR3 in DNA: TGTGCCAGCAGCCGTTACATCGGACAGATGGCTGAAGCTTTCTTT. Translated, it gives CASSRYIGQMAEAFF.

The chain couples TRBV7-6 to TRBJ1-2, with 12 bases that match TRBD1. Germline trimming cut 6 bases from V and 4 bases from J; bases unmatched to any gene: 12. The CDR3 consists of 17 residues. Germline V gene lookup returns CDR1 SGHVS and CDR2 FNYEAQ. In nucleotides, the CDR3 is TGTGCCAGCAGTCGTTCCGGGACAGGGGGCCGCGGCTATGGCTACACCTTC. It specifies CASSRSGTGGRGYGYTF.

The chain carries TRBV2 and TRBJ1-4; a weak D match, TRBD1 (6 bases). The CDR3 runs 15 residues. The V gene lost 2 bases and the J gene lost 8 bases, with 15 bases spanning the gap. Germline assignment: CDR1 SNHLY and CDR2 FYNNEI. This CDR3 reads CASSETGQWNEKLFF. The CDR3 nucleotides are TGTGCCAGCAGTGAAACAGGGCAGTGGAACGAAAAACTGTTTTTT.

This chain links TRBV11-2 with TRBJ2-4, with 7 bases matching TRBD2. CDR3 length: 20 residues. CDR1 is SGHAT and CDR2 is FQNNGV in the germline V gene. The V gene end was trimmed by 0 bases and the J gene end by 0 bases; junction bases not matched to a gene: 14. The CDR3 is CASSLDLARIAGRAKNIQYF. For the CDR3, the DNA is TGTGCCAGCAGCTTAGATTTAGCCCGAATAGCGGGCCGAGCCAAAAACATTCAGTACTTC.

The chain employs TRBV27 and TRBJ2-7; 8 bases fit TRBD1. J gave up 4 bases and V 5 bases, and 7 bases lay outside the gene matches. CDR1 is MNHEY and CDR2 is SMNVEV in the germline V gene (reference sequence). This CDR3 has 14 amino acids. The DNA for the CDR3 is TGTGCCAGCAGTCCCGGCAGGGGGCAGTACGAGCAGTACTTC. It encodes CASSPGRGQYEQYF.

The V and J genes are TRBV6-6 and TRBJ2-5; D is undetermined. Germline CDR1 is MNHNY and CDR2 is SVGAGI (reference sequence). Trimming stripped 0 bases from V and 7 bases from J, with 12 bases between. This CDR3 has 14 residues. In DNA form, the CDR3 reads TGTGCCAGCAGTTACTCGATTGGAGCCCCGACCCAGTACTTC. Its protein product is CASSYSIGAPTQYF.

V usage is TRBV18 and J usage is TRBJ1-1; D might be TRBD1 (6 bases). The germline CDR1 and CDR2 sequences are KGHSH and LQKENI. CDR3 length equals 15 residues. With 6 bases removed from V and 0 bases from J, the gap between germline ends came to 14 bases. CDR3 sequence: CASSRLTGMNTEAFF. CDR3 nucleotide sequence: TGTGCCAGCTCTCGCCTGACAGGCATGAACACTGAAGCTTTCTTT.

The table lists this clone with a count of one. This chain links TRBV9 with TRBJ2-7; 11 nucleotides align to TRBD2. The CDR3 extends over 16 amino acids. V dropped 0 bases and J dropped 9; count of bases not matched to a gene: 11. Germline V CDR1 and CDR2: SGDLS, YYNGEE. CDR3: CASSVGPSSGRMGQYF. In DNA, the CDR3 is TGTGCCAGCAGCGTAGGACCCTCTAGCGGGAGGATGGGGCAGTACTTC.

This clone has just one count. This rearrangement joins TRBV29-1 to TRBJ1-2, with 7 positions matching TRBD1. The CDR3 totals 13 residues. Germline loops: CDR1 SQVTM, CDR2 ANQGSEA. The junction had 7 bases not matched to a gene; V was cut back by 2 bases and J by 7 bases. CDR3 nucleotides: TGCAGCGTTGAATATAAACAGGGGACTGGCTACACCTTC. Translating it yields CSVEYKQGTGYTF.

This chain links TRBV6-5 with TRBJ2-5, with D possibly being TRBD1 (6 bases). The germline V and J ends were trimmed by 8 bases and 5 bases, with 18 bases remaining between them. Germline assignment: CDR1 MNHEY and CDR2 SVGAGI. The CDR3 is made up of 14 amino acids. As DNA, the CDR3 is TGTGCCAGCCTGAAACAGGGCCCTGGGGAGACCCAGTACTTC. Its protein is CASLKQGPGETQYF.

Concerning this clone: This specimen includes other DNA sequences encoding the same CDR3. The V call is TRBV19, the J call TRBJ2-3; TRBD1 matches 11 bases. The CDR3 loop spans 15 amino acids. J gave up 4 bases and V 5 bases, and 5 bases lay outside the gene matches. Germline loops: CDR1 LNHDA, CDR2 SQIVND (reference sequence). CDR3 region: CASSSPGQGADTQYF. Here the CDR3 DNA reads TGTGCCAGTAGTTCACCGGGACAGGGGGCAGATACGCAGTATTTT.

The CDR3 DNA sequence: TGTGCCAGCAGTCTGCAGGGGTCCTACAATGAGCAGTTCTTC. The encoded protein is CASSLQGSYNEQFF. The chain joins TRBV11-3 to TRBJ2-1, with a possible D match to TRBD1 (6 bases). CDR1 and CDR2 from the germline V gene are SGHNT and YENEEA. The CDR3 sequence is 14 residues long. V lost 6 bases and J lost 1, with 10 bases in between. Complete variable domain (other parts from reference TRBV11-3 and TRBJ2-1): EAGVVQSPRYKIIEKKQPVAFWCNPISGHNTLYWYLQNLGQGPELLIRYENEEAVDDSQLPKDRFSAERLKGVDSTLKIQPAELGDSAVYLCASSLQGSYNEQFFGPGTRLTVL.

DNA of the CDR3: TGTGCCAGCAGCTTAAGTGATCAGGGGAGCACCATATATTTT. As protein: CASSLSDQGSTIYF. The rearrangement links TRBV11-2 to TRBJ1-3; possibly TRBD1 for D (6 bases). The CDR3 spans 14 residues. Germline lookup yields CDR1 SGHAT and CDR2 FQNNGV. The ends were cut back, 2 bases at V and 9 bases at J, with 14 bases in the middle.

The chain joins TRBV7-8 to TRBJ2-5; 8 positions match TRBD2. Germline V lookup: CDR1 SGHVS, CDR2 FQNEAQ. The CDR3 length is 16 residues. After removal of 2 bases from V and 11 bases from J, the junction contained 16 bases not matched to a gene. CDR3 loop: CASSLLRGNSGNSQYF. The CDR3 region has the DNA TGTGCCAGCAGCTTACTCCGGGGAAATAGCGGGAACTCACAGTACTTC.

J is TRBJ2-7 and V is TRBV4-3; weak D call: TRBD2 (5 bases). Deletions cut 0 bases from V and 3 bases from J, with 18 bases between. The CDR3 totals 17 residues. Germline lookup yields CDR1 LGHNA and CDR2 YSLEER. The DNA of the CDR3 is TGCGCCAGCAGCCAAGACCGCGGAACCATCGGGAACTACGAGCAGTACTTC. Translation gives CASSQDRGTIGNYEQYF.

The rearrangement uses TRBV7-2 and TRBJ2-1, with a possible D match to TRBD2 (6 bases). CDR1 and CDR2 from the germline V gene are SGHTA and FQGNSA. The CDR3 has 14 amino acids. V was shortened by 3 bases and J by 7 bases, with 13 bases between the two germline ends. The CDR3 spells CASSLDYSGNEQFF. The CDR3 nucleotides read TGTGCCAGCAGCTTGGACTATTCGGGGAATGAGCAGTTCTTC.

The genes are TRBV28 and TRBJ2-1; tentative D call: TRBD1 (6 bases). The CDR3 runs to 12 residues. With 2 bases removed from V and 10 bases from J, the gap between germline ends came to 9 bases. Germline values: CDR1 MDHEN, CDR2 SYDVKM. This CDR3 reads CASSLRQVEQFF. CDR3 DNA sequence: TGTGCCAGCAGTTTACGACAGGTCGAGCAGTTCTTC.

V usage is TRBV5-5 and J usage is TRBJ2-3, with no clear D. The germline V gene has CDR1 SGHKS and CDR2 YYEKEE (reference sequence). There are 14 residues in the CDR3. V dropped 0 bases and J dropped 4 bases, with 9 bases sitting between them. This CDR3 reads CASSLVTNSDTQYF. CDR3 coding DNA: TGTGCCAGCAGCTTGGTTACTAACTCAGATACGCAGTATTTT. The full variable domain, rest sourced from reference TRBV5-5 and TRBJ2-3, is DAGVTQSPTHLIKTRGQQVTLRCSPISGHKSVSWYQQVLGQGPQFIFQYYEKEERGRGNFPDRFSARQFPNYSSELNVNALLLGDSALYLCASSLVTNSDTQYFGPGTRLTVL.

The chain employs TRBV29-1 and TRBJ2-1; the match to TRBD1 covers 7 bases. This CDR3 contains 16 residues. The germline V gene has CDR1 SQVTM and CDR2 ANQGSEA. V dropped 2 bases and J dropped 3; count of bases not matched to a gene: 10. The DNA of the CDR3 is TGCAGCGTTGAAACGGTTATCCCAGGGGGCTACAATGAGCAGTTCTTC. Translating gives CSVETVIPGGYNEQFF.

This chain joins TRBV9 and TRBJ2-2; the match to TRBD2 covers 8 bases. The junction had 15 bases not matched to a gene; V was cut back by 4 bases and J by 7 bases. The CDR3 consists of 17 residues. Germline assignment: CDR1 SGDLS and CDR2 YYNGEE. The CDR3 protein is CASSPPWSGSMGGELFF. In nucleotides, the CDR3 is TGTGCCAGCAGCCCCCCCTGGAGCGGGAGTATGGGCGGGGAGCTGTTTTTT.

Written as DNA, the CDR3 is TGTGCCAGCAGCTTGCTTTCGACTAGGGACGAGCAGTACTTC. Amino acids: CASSLLSTRDEQYF. The chain employs TRBV5-4 and TRBJ2-7, with D maybe TRBD2 (6 bases). Germline values: CDR1 SGHNT, CDR2 YYREEE (reference sequence). The CDR3 loop spans 14 amino acids. The V and J ends lost 1 base and 5 bases respectively, with 13 bases between them. Variable domain in full (rest from reference TRBV5-4 and TRBJ2-7): ETGVTQSPTHLIKTRGQQVTLRCSSQSGHNTVSWYQQALGQGPQFIFQYYREEENGRGNFPPRFSGLQFPNYSSELNVNALELDDSALYLCASSLLSTRDEQYFGPGTRLTVT.

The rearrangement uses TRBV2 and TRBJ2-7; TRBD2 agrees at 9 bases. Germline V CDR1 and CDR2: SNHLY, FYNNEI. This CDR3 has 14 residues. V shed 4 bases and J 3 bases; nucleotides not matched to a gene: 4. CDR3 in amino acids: CASSGLLAGYEQYF. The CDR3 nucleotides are TGTGCCAGCAGTGGATTACTAGCGGGCTACGAGCAGTACTTC.

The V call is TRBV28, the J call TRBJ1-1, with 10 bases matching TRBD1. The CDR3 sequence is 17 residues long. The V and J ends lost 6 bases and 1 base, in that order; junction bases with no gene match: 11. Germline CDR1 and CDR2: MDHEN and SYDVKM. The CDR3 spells CASRVPGQGTRNTEAFF. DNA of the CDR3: TGTGCCAGCAGAGTCCCGGGACAGGGGACAAGGAACACTGAAGCTTTCTTT.

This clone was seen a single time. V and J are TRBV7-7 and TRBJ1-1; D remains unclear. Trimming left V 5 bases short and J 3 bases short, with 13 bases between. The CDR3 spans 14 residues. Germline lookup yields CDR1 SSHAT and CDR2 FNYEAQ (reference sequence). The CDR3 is CASSPIGLDTEAFF. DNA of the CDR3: TGTGCCAGCAGCCCAATCGGGTTAGACACTGAAGCTTTCTTT.

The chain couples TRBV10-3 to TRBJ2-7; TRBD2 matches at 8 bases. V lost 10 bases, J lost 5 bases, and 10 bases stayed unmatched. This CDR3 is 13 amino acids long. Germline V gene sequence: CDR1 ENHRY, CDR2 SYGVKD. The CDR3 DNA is TGTGCCACCCAAGCGGGAGCGGTAAACGAGCAGTACTTC. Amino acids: CATQAGAVNEQYF.

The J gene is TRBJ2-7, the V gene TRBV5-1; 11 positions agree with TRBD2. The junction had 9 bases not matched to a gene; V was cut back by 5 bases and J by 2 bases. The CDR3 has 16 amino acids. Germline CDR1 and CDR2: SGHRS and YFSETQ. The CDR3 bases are TGCGCCAGCAGTTCGCTAGCGGGAGGTATCACCTACGAGCAGTACTTC. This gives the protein CASSSLAGGITYEQYF.

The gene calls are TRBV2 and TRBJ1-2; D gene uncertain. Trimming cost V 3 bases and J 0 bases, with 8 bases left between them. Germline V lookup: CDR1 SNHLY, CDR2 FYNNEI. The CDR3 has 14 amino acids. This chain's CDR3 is CASSDSRANYGYTF. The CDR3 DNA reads TGTGCCAGCAGTGATTCGAGAGCTAACTATGGCTACACCTTC. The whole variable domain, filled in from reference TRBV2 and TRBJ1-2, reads EPEVTQTPSHQVTQMGQEVILRCVPISNHLYFYWYRQILGQKVEFLVSFYNNEISEKSEIFDDQFSVERPDGSNFTLKIRSTKLEDSAMYFCASSDSRANYGYTFGSGTRLTVV.

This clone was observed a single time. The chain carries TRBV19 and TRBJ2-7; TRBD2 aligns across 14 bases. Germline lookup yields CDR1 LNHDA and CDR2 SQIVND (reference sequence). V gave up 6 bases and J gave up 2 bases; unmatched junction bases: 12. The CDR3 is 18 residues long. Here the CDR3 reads CASSLTSGRADKAYEQYF. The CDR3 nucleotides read TGTGCCAGTAGCCTGACTAGCGGGAGGGCCGATAAAGCCTACGAGCAGTACTTC. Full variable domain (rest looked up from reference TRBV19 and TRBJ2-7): DGGITQSPKYLFRKEGQNVTLSCEQNLNHDAMYWYRQDPGQGLRLIYYSQIVNDFQKGDIAEGYSVSREKKESFPLTVTSAQKNPTAFYLCASSLTSGRADKAYEQYFGPGTRLTVT.

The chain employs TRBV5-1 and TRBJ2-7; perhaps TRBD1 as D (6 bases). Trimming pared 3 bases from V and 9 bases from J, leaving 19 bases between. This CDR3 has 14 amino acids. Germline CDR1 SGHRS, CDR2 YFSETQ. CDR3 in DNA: TGCGCCAGCAGCTCGATGGGGGCCCTGTCCCGGCAGTACTTC. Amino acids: CASSSMGALSRQYF.

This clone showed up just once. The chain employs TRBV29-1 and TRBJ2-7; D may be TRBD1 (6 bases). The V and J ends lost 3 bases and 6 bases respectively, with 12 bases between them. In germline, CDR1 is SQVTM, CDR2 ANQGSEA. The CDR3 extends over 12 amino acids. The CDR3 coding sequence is TGCAGCGTTGATAGTCAGACAGGCGAGCAGTACTTC. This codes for CSVDSQTGEQYF.